This T cell receptor (beta chain) was retrieved from a study of T-cell memory formation after mild COVID-19. V was cut by 6 bases and J by 7 bases, with 12 bases left in between. Germline-derived CDR1 and CDR2 are SEHNR and FQNEAQ (reference sequence). The CDR3 has 12 amino acids. Each CDR3 protein is one row after TCRdb ran MiXCR on the 5' RACE reads. The table includes 300,000 or so distinct CDR3 sequences, roughly 16% detected once. The origin of this receptor is a man between 18 and 35 years old who had mild COVID-19 (a few samples of this study predate the infection). Cell type and time point are not known. Input material: PBMCs or a T cell subset sorted from them (not recorded which). J is TRBJ1-2 and V is TRBV7-9; no reliable D call. The CDR3 here is CASSLWLVGYTF. CDR3 nucleotides: TGTGCCAGCAGTTTATGGTTGGTTGGCTACACCTTC.